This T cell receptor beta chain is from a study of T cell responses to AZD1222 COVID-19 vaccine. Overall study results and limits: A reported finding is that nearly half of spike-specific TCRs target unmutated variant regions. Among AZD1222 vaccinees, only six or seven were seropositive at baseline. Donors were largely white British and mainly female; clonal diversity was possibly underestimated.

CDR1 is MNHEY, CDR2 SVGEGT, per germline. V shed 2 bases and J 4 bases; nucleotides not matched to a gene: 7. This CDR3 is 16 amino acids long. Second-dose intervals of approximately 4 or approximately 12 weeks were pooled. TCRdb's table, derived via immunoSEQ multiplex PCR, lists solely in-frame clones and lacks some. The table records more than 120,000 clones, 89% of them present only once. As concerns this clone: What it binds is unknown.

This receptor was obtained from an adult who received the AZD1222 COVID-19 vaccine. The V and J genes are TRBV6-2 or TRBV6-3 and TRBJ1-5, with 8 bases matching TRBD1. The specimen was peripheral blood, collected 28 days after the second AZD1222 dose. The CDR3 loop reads CASSYLPTGENQPQHF. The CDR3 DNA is TGTGCCAGCAGTTACCTTCCGACAGGGGAGAATCAGCCCCAGCATTTT.